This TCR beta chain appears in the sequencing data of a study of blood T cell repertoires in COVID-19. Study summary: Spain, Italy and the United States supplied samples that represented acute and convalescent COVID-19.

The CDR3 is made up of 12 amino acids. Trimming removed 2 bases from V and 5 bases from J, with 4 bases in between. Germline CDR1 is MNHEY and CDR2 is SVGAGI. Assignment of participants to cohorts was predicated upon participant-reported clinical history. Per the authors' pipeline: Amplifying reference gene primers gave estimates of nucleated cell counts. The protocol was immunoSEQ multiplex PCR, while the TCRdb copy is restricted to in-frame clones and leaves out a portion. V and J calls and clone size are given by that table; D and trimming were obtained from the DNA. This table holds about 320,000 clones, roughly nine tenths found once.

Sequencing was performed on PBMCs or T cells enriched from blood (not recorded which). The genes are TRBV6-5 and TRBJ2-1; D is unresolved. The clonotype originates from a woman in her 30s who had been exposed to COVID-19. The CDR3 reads CASSYGDNEQFF. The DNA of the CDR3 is TGTGCCAGCAGTTACGGAGACAATGAGCAGTTCTTC.